This is a list of T cell receptor beta chains from one sample in a study of blood T cell repertoires in COVID-19. Using immunoSEQ multiplex PCR, the repertoire was profiled, and TCRdb retains in-frame clones only, with some absent. The sample carries some 89,000 clones, approximately 90% recorded once. The sequencing input was peripheral blood. Source of these receptors: a man between 60 and 75 years old with acute or convalescent COVID-19. Each CDR3 is given with its conserved first and last residue. The D gene is left open where the match is weak. Where a row states a size, it is once, few, many or the class of an expanded clone; other rows omit it.

clone_size j_call v_call d_call cdr3_aa cdr3_nt
- TRBJ1-1 TRBV28 - CASSSGQRSTEAFF TGTGCCAGCAGTTCAGGACAGAGGTCCACTGAAGCTTTCTTT
- TRBJ2-1 TRBV3-1/TRBV3-2 - CASSLTTGTPGNEQFF TGTGCCAGCAGCCTTACCACAGGGACCCCTGGGAATGAGCAGTTCTTC
- TRBJ1-1 TRBV18 TRBD1 CASSQGQVGVGTEAFF TGTGCCAGCTCACAGGGACAGGTCGGTGTCGGCACTGAAGCTTTCTTT
- TRBJ1-2 TRBV30 - CAWTPTENYGYTF TGTGCCTGGACCCCGACAGAGAACTATGGCTACACCTTC
- TRBJ1-6 TRBV2 - CASSGFRGDNSPLHF TGTGCCAGCAGTGGGTTTCGGGGGGATAATTCACCCCTCCACTTT
- TRBJ2-3 TRBV12-3/TRBV12-4 - CASSSRETDTQYF TGTGCCAGCAGTTCTAGGGAGACAGATACGCAGTATTTT
- TRBJ1-6 TRBV10-3 - CAIRPGLEGNSPLHF TGTGCCATCAGACCCGGGCTGGAGGGCAATTCACCCCTCCACTTT
- TRBJ1-6 TRBV30 - CAWRLTHGGGSPLHF TGTGCCTGGAGGTTAACACACGGGGGTGGATCACCCCTCCACTTT
- TRBJ1-5 TRBV5-1 - CACWGDGDCLPQHF TGCGCCTGTTGGGGAGACGGTGATTGTTTGCCCCAGCATTTT
few TRBJ2-2 TRBV5-1 TRBD1 CASSSGQGWGTGELFF TGCGCCAGCAGCTCAGGACAGGGATGGGGAACCGGGGAGCTGTTTTTT
once TRBJ2-3 TRBV9 - CASGYSGFSTDTQYF TGTGCCAGCGGCTATAGCGGATTTAGCACAGATACGCAGTATTTT
- TRBJ1-1 TRBV7-2 - CASSPYPTTEAFF TGTGCCAGCAGTCCATACCCTACGACTGAAGCTTTCTTT
- TRBJ1-1 TRBV5-1 - CASSLGPGVNTEAFF TGCGCCAGCAGCTTGGGTCCAGGGGTGAACACTGAAGCTTTCTTT
once TRBJ1-6 TRBV19 TRBD1 CASGDRENSPLHF TGTGCCAGTGGGGACAGGGAAAATTCACCCCTCCACTTT
- TRBJ1-1 TRBV7-2 TRBD1 CASSPRTGAGQNTEAFF TGTGCCAGCAGCCCACGGACAGGAGCCGGACAGAACACTGAAGCTTTCTTT
- TRBJ1-1 TRBV27 - CASSFTGNTEAFF TGTGCCAGCAGTTTCACAGGGAACACTGAAGCTTTCTTT
- TRBJ1-1 TRBV10-2 - CASSEEFWNTEAFF TGCGCCAGCAGTGAAGAGTTTTGGAACACTGAAGCTTTCTTT
- TRBJ1-1 TRBV7-2 TRBD1 CASSSTGITEAFF TGTGCCAGCAGCTCGACAGGGATCACTGAAGCTTTCTTT
few TRBJ2-2 TRBV7-7 - CASSLDRANTGELFF TGTGCCAGCAGCTTAGACAGGGCGAACACCGGGGAGCTGTTTTTT
- TRBJ1-2 TRBV3-1/TRBV3-2 - CASWGGSNYGYTF TGTGCCAGCTGGGGAGGCAGTAACTATGGCTACACCTTC
- TRBJ2-3 TRBV27 TRBD2 CASSQSSGARSTQYF TGTGCCAGCAGTCAATCTAGCGGGGCCCGGAGCACGCAGTATTTT
once TRBJ1-3 TRBV12-3/TRBV12-4 TRBD1 CASRTGGGNTIYF TGTGCCAGCAGGACAGGGGGGGGAAACACCATATATTTT
- TRBJ1-6 TRBV20-1 TRBD1 CSAGGQGVGNSPLHF TGCAGTGCTGGTGGACAGGGGGTTGGTAATTCACCCCTCCACTTT
- TRBJ1-1 TRBV12-3/TRBV12-4 - CASRILRDTEAFF TGTGCCAGCAGGATTTTAAGAGACACTGAAGCTTTCTTT
- TRBJ1-2 TRBV5-1 - CASSSGPQTGDNYGYTF TGCGCCAGCAGCTCTGGACCTCAAACAGGAGACAACTATGGCTACACCTTC
- TRBJ1-5 TRBV11-2 TRBD1 CASSPDRGKPQHF TGTGCCAGCAGCCCCGACAGGGGGAAGCCCCAGCATTTT
- TRBJ2-1 TRBV18 TRBD2 CASSPPGLAGGQGEQFF TGTGCCAGCTCACCGCCGGGACTAGCGGGGGGGCAGGGTGAGCAGTTCTTC
- TRBJ1-1 TRBV6-5 - CASSPFDLIGTEAFF TGTGCCAGCAGTCCGTTTGATTTAATCGGCACTGAAGCTTTCTTT
- TRBJ1-6 TRBV10-2 TRBD1 CASSESIGLGSGGSPLHF TGCGCCAGCAGTGAGTCGATTGGTCTTGGGTCAGGGGGTTCACCCCTCCACTTT
- TRBJ1-6 TRBV5-4 - CASSLRDYNSPLHF TGTGCCAGCAGCCTCAGGGATTATAATTCACCCCTCCACTTT
many TRBJ2-2 TRBV7-9 - CASSPQGRDTGELFF TGTGCCAGCAGCCCGCAGGGGCGGGACACCGGGGAGCTGTTTTTT
- TRBJ1-3 TRBV18 - CASSPSPPGSGNTIYF TGTGCCAGCTCACCAAGCCCCCCGGGATCGGGAAACACCATATATTTT
- TRBJ1-1 TRBV19 - CASSIDPREGHTEAFF TGTGCCAGTAGTATAGATCCGAGGGAGGGACACACTGAAGCTTTCTTT
- TRBJ1-6 TRBV30 TRBD1 CAWSQRTGGITYNSPLHF TGTGCCTGGAGTCAAAGGACAGGGGGCATCACCTATAATTCACCCCTCCACTTT
- TRBJ2-7 TRBV5-1 TRBD2 CASSRTSGGYEQYF TGCGCCAGCAGCCGGACTAGCGGGGGTTACGAGCAGTACTTC
- TRBJ1-6 TRBV6-5 TRBD1 CASSSTGPYNSPLHF TGTGCCAGCAGTTCGACAGGGCCGTATAATTCACCCCTCCACTTT
- TRBJ1-1 TRBV29-1 - CSASRGLKTEAFF TGCAGCGCTTCCCGGGGTCTTAAGACTGAAGCTTTCTTT
- TRBJ2-2 TRBV11-2 - CASSLGQSYTGELFF TGTGCCAGCAGCTTAGGACAGAGCTACACCGGGGAGCTGTTTTTT
- TRBJ2-6 TRBV6-5 TRBD1 CASSQGVAGANVLTF TGTGCCAGCAGTCAGGGGGTCGCTGGGGCCAACGTCCTGACTTTC
- TRBJ2-3 TRBV2 - CASSEAEGAGTDTQYF TGTGCCAGCAGTGAAGCAGAAGGGGCCGGCACAGATACGCAGTATTTT
- TRBJ2-7 TRBV5-8 TRBD2 CASSFQSGGAKYEQYF TGTGCCAGCAGCTTCCAGAGCGGGGGGGCGAAGTACGAGCAGTACTTC
few TRBJ1-1 TRBV14 TRBD1 CASSLSTGVGFF TGTGCCAGCAGCCTATCGACAGGGGTTGGTTTCTTT
- TRBJ1-4 TRBV3-1/TRBV3-2 - CASSFRTGKNEKLFF TGTGCCAGCAGCTTTCGCACAGGGAAGAATGAAAAACTGTTTTTT
- TRBJ2-3 TRBV30 TRBD2 CACQSGVTQYF TGTGCCTGTCAGAGCGGGGTGACGCAGTATTTT
- TRBJ1-2 TRBV7-8 - CASSIGENYGYTF TGTGCCAGCAGTATAGGGGAAAACTATGGCTACACCTTC
- TRBJ1-1 TRBV5-1 - CASSVAAGNTEAFF TGCGCCAGCAGCGTGGCTGCGGGGAACACTGAAGCTTTCTTT
- TRBJ1-4 TRBV3-1/TRBV3-2 - CASSQDSGMIEKLFF TGTGCCAGCAGCCAAGACTCTGGCATGATTGAAAAACTGTTTTTT
- TRBJ2-1 TRBV2 - CASSSEGGNEQFF TGTGCCAGCAGTTCGGAGGGTGGCAATGAGCAGTTCTTC
- TRBJ1-1 TRBV19 - CASSQGVSAEAFF TGTGCCAGTAGTCAGGGTGTTAGTGCTGAAGCTTTCTTT
- TRBJ2-5 TRBV10-1 TRBD1 CASRGEGAQETQYF TGCGCCAGCAGGGGCGAGGGGGCCCAAGAGACCCAGTACTTC
once TRBJ1-6 TRBV6-1 - CASSETLQVSSPLHF TGTGCCAGCAGTGAGACCTTACAGGTCAGTTCACCCCTCCACTTT
- TRBJ1-5 TRBV6-2/TRBV6-3 - CASSYSGGDGNQPQHF TGTGCCAGCAGTTACTCTGGAGGGGACGGCAATCAGCCCCAGCATTTT
- TRBJ1-1 TRBV29-1 - CSGMPQTGTEAFF TGCAGCGGAATGCCCCAGACAGGTACTGAAGCTTTCTTT